This T cell receptor (beta chain) was captured by sequencing in a study of blood T cell repertoires in COVID-19. Study-wide context: Samples taken during acute and convalescent COVID-19 were collected in the United States, Italy and Spain. T cells, B-cell-depleted T cells, or PBMCs supplied cDNA or gDNA.

This CDR3 is built from 14 residues. The V segment lost 8 bases and the J segment 3 bases; nucleotides outside the gene matches: 7. The germline CDR1 and CDR2 sequences are KGHDR and SFDVKD. Under the authors' procedure: Quantification of nucleated cells was approximated via reference gene primer amplification. Method: immunoSEQ multiplex PCR; TCRdb's copy keeps in-frame clones and lacks some. V, J and clone size derive from that table, while D and trimming were established from the DNA sequence. The sample yields 150,000 or so clones, about 85% seen once. Sequenced sample: peripheral blood. The chain uses TRBV24-1 and TRBJ2-7, with TRBD1 identical over 9 bases. The sequence was obtained from a man aged 60-69 years with acute or convalescent COVID-19. The CDR3 spells CATTLGTGYYEQYF. The CDR3 region has the DNA TGTGCCACCACCCTCGGGACAGGGTACTACGAGCAGTACTTC.